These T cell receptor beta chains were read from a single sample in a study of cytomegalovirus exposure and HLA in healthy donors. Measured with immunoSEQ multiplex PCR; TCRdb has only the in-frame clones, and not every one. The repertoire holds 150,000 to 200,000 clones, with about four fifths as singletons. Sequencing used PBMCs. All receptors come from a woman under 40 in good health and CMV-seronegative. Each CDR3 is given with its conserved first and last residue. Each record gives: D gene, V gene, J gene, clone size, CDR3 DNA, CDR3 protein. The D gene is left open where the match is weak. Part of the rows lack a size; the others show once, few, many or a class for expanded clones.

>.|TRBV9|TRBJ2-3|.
TGTGCCAGCAGCGTAGGAGGGGGAAGCACAGATACGCAGTATTTT
CASSVGGGSTDTQYF
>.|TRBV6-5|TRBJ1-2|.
TGTGCCAGCAGTTACTCAAACAGGGACTATGGCTACACCTTC
CASSYSNRDYGYTF
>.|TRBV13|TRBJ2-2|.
TGTGCCAGTCAACGGGGGGCGCAGAACACCGGGGAGCTGTTTTTT
CASQRGAQNTGELFF
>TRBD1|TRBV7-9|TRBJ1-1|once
TGTGCCAGCAGCTTAGTTCAGGGGGCGCAGACTGAAGCTTTCTTT
CASSLVQGAQTEAFF
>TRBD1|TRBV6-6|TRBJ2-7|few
TGTGCCAGCAGTTACAAGGGACAGGGGGCAGGGGAGCAGTACTTC
CASSYKGQGAGEQYF
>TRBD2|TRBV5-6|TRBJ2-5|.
TGTGCCAGCAGCTTGGATGGGACTAGCTTTGAGACCCAGTACTTC
CASSLDGTSFETQYF
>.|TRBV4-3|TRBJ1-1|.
TGCGCCAGCAGCCAAGATGAGGCAGTCACTGAAGCTTTCTTT
CASSQDEAVTEAFF
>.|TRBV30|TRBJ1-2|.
TGTGCCTGGACCCGGACATTCTATGGCTACACCTTC
CAWTRTFYGYTF
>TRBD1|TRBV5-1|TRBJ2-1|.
TGCGCCAGCAGCTTGGGACTCCGACAGGGTCATGAGCAGTTCTTC
CASSLGLRQGHEQFF
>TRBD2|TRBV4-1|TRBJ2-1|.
TGCGCCAGCACCCTCGCGCGGGGGGGCCATAATGAGCAGTTCTTC
CASTLARGGHNEQFF